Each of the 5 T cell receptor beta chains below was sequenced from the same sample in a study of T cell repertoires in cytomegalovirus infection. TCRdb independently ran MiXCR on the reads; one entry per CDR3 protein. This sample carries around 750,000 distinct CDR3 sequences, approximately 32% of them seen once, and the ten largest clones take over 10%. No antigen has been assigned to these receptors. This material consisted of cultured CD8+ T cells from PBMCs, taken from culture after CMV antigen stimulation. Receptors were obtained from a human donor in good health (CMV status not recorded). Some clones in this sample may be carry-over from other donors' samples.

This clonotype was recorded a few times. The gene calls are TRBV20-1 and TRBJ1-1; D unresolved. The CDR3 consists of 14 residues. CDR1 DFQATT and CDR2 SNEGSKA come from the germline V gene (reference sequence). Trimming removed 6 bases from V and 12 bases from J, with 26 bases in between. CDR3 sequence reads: CSAPDGVPAHETFF. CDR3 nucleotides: TGCAGTGCCCCGGACGGAGTCCCTGCCCATGAGACTTTCTTT.

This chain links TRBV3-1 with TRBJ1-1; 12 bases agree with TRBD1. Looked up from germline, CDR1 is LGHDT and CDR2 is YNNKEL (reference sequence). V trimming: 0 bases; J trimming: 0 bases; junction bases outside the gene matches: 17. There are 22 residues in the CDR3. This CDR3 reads CASSQDLEGQGAYRVLNTEAFF. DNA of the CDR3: TGTGCCAGCAGCCAAGATCTCGAGGGACAGGGGGCGTATAGGGTCTTGAACACTGAAGCTTTCTTT.

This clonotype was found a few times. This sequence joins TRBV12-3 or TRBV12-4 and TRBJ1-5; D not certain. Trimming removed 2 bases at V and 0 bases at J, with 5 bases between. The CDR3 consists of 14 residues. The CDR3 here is CASSLRYSNQPQHF. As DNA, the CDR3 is TGTGCCAGCAGTTTAAGATATAGCAATCAGCCCCAGCATTTT.

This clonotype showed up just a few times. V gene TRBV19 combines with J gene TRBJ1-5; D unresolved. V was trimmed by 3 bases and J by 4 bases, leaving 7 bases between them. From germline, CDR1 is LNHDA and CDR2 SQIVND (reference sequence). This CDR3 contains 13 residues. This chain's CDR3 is CASSMTANQPQHF. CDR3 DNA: TGTGCCAGTAGTATGACCGCAAATCAGCCCCAGCATTTT.

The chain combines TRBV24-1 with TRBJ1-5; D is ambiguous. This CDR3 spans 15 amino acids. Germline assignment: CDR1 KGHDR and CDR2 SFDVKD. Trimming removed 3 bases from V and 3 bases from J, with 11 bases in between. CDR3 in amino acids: CATSDPWTANQPQHF. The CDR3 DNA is TGTGCCACCAGTGATCCGTGGACCGCCAATCAGCCCCAGCATTTT.